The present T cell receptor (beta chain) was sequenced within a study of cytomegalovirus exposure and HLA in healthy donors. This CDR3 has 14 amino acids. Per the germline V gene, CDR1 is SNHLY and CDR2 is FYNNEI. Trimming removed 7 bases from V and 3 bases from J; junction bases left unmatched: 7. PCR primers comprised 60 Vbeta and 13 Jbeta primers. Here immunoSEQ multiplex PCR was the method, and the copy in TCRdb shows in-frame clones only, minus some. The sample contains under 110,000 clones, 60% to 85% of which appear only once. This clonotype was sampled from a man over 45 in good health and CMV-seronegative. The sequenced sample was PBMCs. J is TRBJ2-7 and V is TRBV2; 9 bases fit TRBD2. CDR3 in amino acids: CASKGIAGVYEQYF. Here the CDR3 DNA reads TGTGCCAGCAAGGGAATAGCGGGAGTCTACGAGCAGTACTTC. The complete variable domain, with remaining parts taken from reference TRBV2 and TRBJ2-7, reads EPEVTQTPSHQVTQMGQEVILRCVPISNHLYFYWYRQILGQKVEFLVSFYNNEISEKSEIFDDQFSVERPDGSNFTLKIRSTKLEDSAMYFCASKGIAGVYEQYFGPGTRLTVT.